The 27 T cell receptor beta chains reported below all come from one sample, sequenced in a study of shared clonotypes between healthy human individuals. Sequencing used immunoSEQ multiplex PCR; TCRdb keeps in-frame clones, though not all of them. The table includes under 2,500,000 clones, approximately 94% detected once. The sample was naive CD4+ T cells sorted from blood. Subset reported: CD45RA+ positively selected. The receptors originated from a young man in good health.

The V and J genes are TRBV28 and TRBJ1-2, with D perhaps TRBD1 (6 bases). Trimming cost V 5 bases and J 3 bases, with 16 bases left between them. Germline assignment: CDR1 MDHEN and CDR2 SYDVKM. The CDR3 loop spans 15 amino acids. The CDR3 region is CASSDNRVRDYGYTF. CDR3 bases: TGTGCCAGCAGTGACAACAGGGTAAGGGACTATGGCTACACCTTC.

The rearrangement joins TRBV19 to TRBJ2-3; 10 positions match TRBD2. The CDR3 consists of 16 residues. The ends lost 7 bases at V and 4 bases at J; junction bases unmatched: 11. Germline V CDR1 and CDR2: LNHDA, SQIVND (reference sequence). The CDR3 coding sequence is TGTGCCAGTACCGCGTCGAGCGGGAGGGCCCCAGATACGCAGTATTTT. It is translated as CASTASSGRAPDTQYF.

The rearrangement links TRBV10-3 to TRBJ1-4; 10 bases are shared with TRBD1. V shed 6 bases, J shed 4 bases, and the junction held 8 bases outside the gene matches. Germline V gene data show CDR1 as ENHRY and CDR2 as SYGVKD. The CDR3 consists of 16 residues. The CDR3 spells CAISRDRGPGNEKLFF. The CDR3 DNA is TGTGCCATCAGCCGGGACAGGGGACCTGGTAATGAAAAACTGTTTTTT.

The chain combines TRBV28 with TRBJ2-7; the D gene is possibly TRBD1 (6 bases). Trimming stripped 5 bases from V and 3 bases from J, with 11 bases between. In germline, CDR1 is MDHEN, CDR2 SYDVKM. The CDR3 length is 13 residues. The CDR3 sequence: CASSPQGRYEQYF. The CDR3, as DNA: TGTGCCAGCAGTCCACAGGGTCGCTACGAGCAGTACTTC.

As for this clone: Other DNA sequences in the same sample also yield this CDR3. DNA for the CDR3: TGTGCCAGCTCACCAAGAACAGGGGCAAAGGAGACCCAGTACTTC. Encoded protein: CASSPRTGAKETQYF. This sequence joins TRBV18 and TRBJ2-5; the match to TRBD1 covers 7 bases. This CDR3 region has 15 residues. V gave up 2 bases and J gave up 5 bases; unmatched junction bases: 8. Germline CDR1 KGHSH, CDR2 LQKENI.

The CDR3 DNA reads as TGTGCCAGCAGCTTGAAGGGTCATGAGCAGTTCTTC. Translation gives CASSLKGHEQFF. The rearrangement links TRBV11-3 to TRBJ2-1; D is uncertain. This CDR3 has 12 amino acids. The germline CDR1 and CDR2 sequences are SGHNT and YENEEA. V was shortened by 3 bases and J by 8 bases, with 8 bases between the two germline ends.

CDR3 sequence (DNA): TGTGCCAGCAGCTCCAGGGGAGGCAAAAACATTCAGTACTTC. Protein product: CASSSRGGKNIQYF. This chain joins TRBV7-2 and TRBJ2-4, with D tentatively TRBD1 or TRBD2 (6 bases each). The CDR3 contains 14 residues. Trimming shortened V by 4 bases and J by 3 bases, and 10 bases separated the two germline ends. CDR1 and CDR2 (germline): SGHTA, FQGNSA.

V is TRBV18 and J is TRBJ2-7, with D hard to call. Trimming removed 5 bases at V and 9 bases at J, with 11 bases between. Germline-derived CDR1 and CDR2 are KGHSH and LQKENI. The CDR3 sequence is 11 residues long. In nucleotides, the CDR3 is TGTGCCAGCTCATCCTTAGGCTGGCAGTACTTC. Its protein product is CASSSLGWQYF.

The chain couples TRBV6-1 to TRBJ2-5, with a weak D call TRBD1 (5 bases). This CDR3 has 13 amino acids. Germline lookup yields CDR1 MNHNS and CDR2 SASEGT. Between the trimmed V and J ends, which lost 5 bases and 4 bases, there was a span of 11 bases. As DNA, the CDR3 is TGTGCCAGCAGTCCACGAAGGGGAGAGACCCAGTACTTC. Protein: CASSPRRGETQYF.

In regard to this clone: Other nucleotide sequences from this sample produce the same CDR3. The gene calls are TRBV5-1 and TRBJ2-3, with D possibly TRBD2 on 7 matching bases. The CDR3 loop spans 16 amino acids. V shed 0 bases and J shed 0 bases, with 11 bases lying between them. CDR1 is SGHRS, CDR2 YFSETQ, per germline. The CDR3 sequence: CASSLAGGPSTDTQYF. The CDR3 region has the DNA TGCGCCAGCAGCTTGGCCGGGGGGCCTAGCACAGATACGCAGTATTTT.

On this clone itself: Other nucleotide sequences from this sample produce the same CDR3. The chain links TRBV28 to TRBJ1-4; 8 nucleotides align to TRBD1. CDR3 length: 14 amino acids. V lost 6 bases and J lost 2; bases outside the gene matches: 2. Looked up from germline, CDR1 is MDHEN and CDR2 is SYDVKM. For the CDR3, the DNA is TGTGCCAGCAGGTGGACAGGGACTAATGAAAAACTGTTTTTT. The encoded protein is CASRWTGTNEKLFF.

A single count supports this clone. J is TRBJ2-5 and V is TRBV10-3; 9 bases line up with TRBD1. J was trimmed by 5 bases and V by 6 bases; bases with no gene match: 4. Germline lookup yields CDR1 ENHRY and CDR2 SYGVKD. This CDR3 contains 13 residues. CDR3 nucleotide sequence: TGTGCCATCAGGCGGACAGGGGACGAGACCCAGTACTTC. Translating gives CAIRRTGDETQYF.

The V gene is TRBV6-5, the J gene TRBJ1-4; tentatively, D is TRBD1 (6 bases). The V gene lost 0 bases and the J gene lost 7 bases, with 15 bases spanning the gap. CDR1 and CDR2 (germline): MNHEY, SVGAGI. CDR3 length: 16 amino acids. CDR3 coding DNA: TGTGCCAGCAGTTACTCGTCTCGGGGGGCAAGTGAAAAACTGTTTTTT. Its translation is CASSYSSRGASEKLFF.

The CDR3 sequence: CASSLADRDIYEQYF. The CDR3 region has the DNA TGCGCCAGCAGCTTGGCGGACAGGGATATCTACGAGCAGTACTTC. The chain links TRBV5-1 to TRBJ2-7; the match to TRBD1 covers 8 bases. The trim removed 0 bases at V and 3 bases at J, leaving 5 bases unmatched. The germline V gene encodes CDR1 SGHRS and CDR2 YFSETQ. CDR3 length: 15 amino acids.

This clone was recorded only once. The rearrangement joins TRBV5-4 to TRBJ1-6; unclear D gene. Between the trimmed V and J ends, which lost 1 base and 9 bases, there was a span of 14 bases. This CDR3 spans 15 amino acids. Germline V gene sequence: CDR1 SGHNT, CDR2 YYREEE (reference sequence). The DNA for the CDR3 is TGTGCCAGCAGCTTGAAGGCAGATATGGGTTCACCCCTCCACTTT. It is translated as CASSLKADMGSPLHF.

In regard to this clone: Distinct nucleotide sequences in the sample also encode this CDR3. The genes are TRBV5-6 and TRBJ2-4; D might be TRBD1 (6 bases). CDR3 length equals 15 residues. Germline CDR1 reads SGHDT; CDR2 reads YYEEEE. V was cut by 0 bases and J by 0 bases, with 7 bases left in between. As DNA, the CDR3 is TGTGCCAGCAGCTTGGGACAGGTAGCCAAAAACATTCAGTACTTC. This translates into CASSLGQVAKNIQYF.

The chain uses TRBV5-1 and TRBJ2-5, with TRBD2 as a possible D gene (5 bases). Germline CDR1 and CDR2: SGHRS and YFSETQ. Trimming took 2 bases from V and 2 from J, leaving 16 bases between them. The CDR3 runs 16 residues. The CDR3 loop reads CASSLSNLAKQETQYF. In nucleotides, the CDR3 is TGCGCCAGCAGCTTATCGAACCTAGCAAAGCAAGAGACCCAGTACTTC.

This chain uses TRBV5-1 with TRBJ2-1; 7 bases are shared with TRBD2. The germline CDR1 and CDR2 sequences are SGHRS and YFSETQ. The CDR3 consists of 17 residues. After removal of 4 bases from V and 0 bases from J, the junction contained 10 bases not matched to a gene. The CDR3 protein is CASSARGGVSSYNEQFF. CDR3 nucleotide sequence: TGCGCCAGCAGCGCTAGGGGAGGGGTCAGCTCCTACAATGAGCAGTTCTTC. Full variable domain (missing parts from reference TRBV5-1 and TRBJ2-1): KAGVTQTPRYLIKTRGQQVTLSCSPISGHRSVSWYQQTPGQGLQFLFEYFSETQRNKGNFPGRFSGRQFSNSRSEMNVSTLELGDSALYLCASSARGGVSSYNEQFFGPGTRLTVL.

The V gene is TRBV27, the J gene TRBJ2-7; 8 bases align to TRBD1. CDR3 length: 14 residues. CDR1 and CDR2 from the germline V gene are MNHEY and SMNVEV (reference sequence). The ends lost 6 bases at V and 8 bases at J; junction bases unmatched: 12. Here the CDR3 DNA reads TGTGCCAGCAGCCCCGGGACAGGCTTTTCCCAGCAGTACTTC. Translating it yields CASSPGTGFSQQYF.

This chain links TRBV7-9 with TRBJ2-7; D remains ambiguous. Trimming removed 1 base from V and 6 bases from J, with 13 bases in between. CDR1 SEHNR and CDR2 FQNEAQ come from the germline V gene (reference sequence). CDR3 length: 14 amino acids. CDR3 in DNA: TGTGCCAGCAGCTTAGGCATCTCATTTTCCGAGCAGTACTTC. It specifies CASSLGISFSEQYF.

About this clone: The same CDR3 also results from other DNA sequences found in this sample. The chain's CDR3 is CASSEAGRGNTEAFF. The CDR3 DNA follows: TGTGCCAGCAGTGAAGCAGGCAGGGGGAACACTGAAGCTTTCTTT. The chain is built from TRBV2 and TRBJ1-1, with D perhaps matching TRBD1 (6 bases). There are 15 residues in the CDR3. With 0 bases removed from V and 1 base from J, the gap between germline ends came to 9 bases. CDR1 is SNHLY and CDR2 is FYNNEI in the germline V gene.

The CDR3 here is CASTTENQPQHF. The CDR3 nucleotides read TGTGCCAGCACGACAGAGAATCAGCCCCAGCATTTT. V usage is TRBV28 and J usage is TRBJ1-5; D might be TRBD1 (5 bases). This CDR3 has 12 amino acids. The V and J ends lost 7 bases and 4 bases respectively, with 8 bases between them. CDR1 and CDR2 from the germline V gene are MDHEN and SYDVKM.

A remark on this clone: Other DNA sequences of this sample code for an identical CDR3. The rearrangement links TRBV5-4 to TRBJ1-5, with TRBD1 matching over 9 bases. The CDR3 loop spans 14 amino acids. J gave up 4 bases and V 3 bases, and 2 bases lay outside the gene matches. CDR1 is SGHNT, CDR2 YYREEE, per germline (reference sequence). The CDR3 sequence is CASSSQGANQPQHF. CDR3 sequence (DNA): TGTGCCAGCAGCTCACAGGGGGCAAATCAGCCCCAGCATTTT. Combining the CDR3 with reference TRBV5-4 and TRBJ1-5 gives the whole variable domain ETGVTQSPTHLIKTRGQQVTLRCSSQSGHNTVSWYQQALGQGPQFIFQYYREEENGRGNFPPRFSGLQFPNYSSELNVNALELDDSALYLCASSSQGANQPQHFGDGTRLSIL.

The chain couples TRBV2 to TRBJ2-5; D is ambiguous. V was cut by 4 bases and J by 5 bases, with 8 bases left in between. The CDR3 has 12 amino acids. CDR1 is SNHLY and CDR2 is FYNNEI in the germline V gene. CDR3 coding DNA: TGTGCCAGCAGTGGTCCCGCGGAGACCCAGTACTTC. This sequence encodes CASSGPAETQYF. The whole variable domain, remainder taken from reference TRBV2 and TRBJ2-5, is EPEVTQTPSHQVTQMGQEVILRCVPISNHLYFYWYRQILGQKVEFLVSFYNNEISEKSEIFDDQFSVERPDGSNFTLKIRSTKLEDSAMYFCASSGPAETQYFGPGTRLLVL.

CDR3 residues: CASSLLRVEQFF. DNA of the CDR3: TGTGCCAGCAGCTTGCTCAGGGTTGAGCAGTTCTTC. This chain uses TRBV5-6 with TRBJ2-1; maybe TRBD1 (5 bases). The V gene's germline CDR1 is SGHDT and CDR2 YYEEEE. Trimming shortened V by 1 base and J by 9 bases, and 8 bases separated the two germline ends. The CDR3 consists of 12 residues.

The chain couples TRBV5-1 to TRBJ2-2; 10 bases fit TRBD2. V gave up 0 bases and J gave up 6 bases; unmatched junction bases: 17. CDR3 length equals 20 residues. The germline V gene encodes CDR1 SGHRS and CDR2 YFSETQ. The CDR3 sequence is CASSLVGLAGGRVQAGELFF. For the CDR3, the DNA is TGCGCCAGCAGCTTGGTGGGGTTAGCGGGAGGCCGCGTTCAGGCCGGGGAGCTGTTTTTT.

The chain employs TRBV7-9 and TRBJ1-1; a possible D gene is TRBD1 (6 bases). The CDR3 loop spans 14 amino acids. V was pared by 0 bases and J by 6 bases, with 11 bases between. Germline V lookup: CDR1 SEHNR, CDR2 FQNEAQ (reference sequence). CDR3 residues: CASSLAGGDAEAFF. CDR3 sequence (DNA): TGTGCCAGCAGCTTAGCTGGGGGCGACGCTGAAGCTTTCTTT. Full variable domain (outside the CDR3, taken from reference TRBV7-9 and TRBJ1-1): DTGVSQNPRHKITKRGQNVTFRCDPISEHNRLYWYRQTLGQGPEFLTYFQNEAQLEKSRLLSDRFSAERPKGSFSTLEIQRTEQGDSAMYLCASSLAGGDAEAFFGQGTRLTVV.